The 17 T cell receptor beta chains presented below share a single source sample, sequenced in a study of neoadjuvant nivolumab and ipilimumab in lung cancer. TCRdb keeps only in-frame clones here, not all; method: immunoSEQ multiplex PCR. The profile shows some 29,000 clones, under 85% of them singletons. The specimen comprised tumor tissue, sampled after neoadjuvant nivolumab, alone or with ipilimumab, at or shortly before surgery. These receptors were collected from an adult with non-small cell lung cancer.

The chain recombines TRBV5-1 with TRBJ2-2; no clear D gene. The CDR3 consists of 14 residues. The V gene lost 7 bases and the J gene lost 5 bases, with 15 bases spanning the gap. Germline loops: CDR1 SGHRS, CDR2 YFSETQ. CDR3 DNA: TGCGCCAGCCAGCAGGCGCGGCAAACCGGGGAGCTGTTTTTT. It is translated as CASQQARQTGELFF.

This clone was counted between two and nine times. The chain couples TRBV2 to TRBJ1-4; 8 nucleotides match TRBD1. In germline, CDR1 is SNHLY, CDR2 FYNNEI. Losses at the gene ends were 8 bases for V and 7 bases for J; bases not matched to a gene: 12. This CDR3 spans 15 amino acids. CDR3 nucleotides: TGTGCCAGCCAGGACAGGGACCACATTGGTGAAAAACTGTTTTTT. Its translation: CASQDRDHIGEKLFF.

The chain links TRBV19 to TRBJ1-5; TRBD1 might be the D (5 bases). Germline CDR1 reads LNHDA; CDR2 reads SQIVND (reference sequence). V was shortened by 0 bases and J by 4 bases, with 16 bases between the two germline ends. The CDR3 loop spans 17 amino acids. CDR3 sequence: CASSIDIGPGWNQPQHF. The DNA of the CDR3 is TGTGCCAGTAGTATAGATATTGGGCCAGGGTGGAATCAGCCCCAGCATTTT. The full variable domain, its missing parts supplied by reference TRBV19 and TRBJ1-5, is DGGITQSPKYLFRKEGQNVTLSCEQNLNHDAMYWYRQDPGQGLRLIYYSQIVNDFQKGDIAEGYSVSREKKESFPLTVTSAQKNPTAFYLCASSIDIGPGWNQPQHFGDGTRLSIL.

This rearrangement joins TRBV29-1 to TRBJ1-5; maybe TRBD1 (5 bases). V lost 5 bases to trimming and J lost 9 bases, with 17 bases between them. Germline CDR1 reads SQVTM; CDR2 reads ANQGSEA. The length of the CDR3 is 13 residues. The CDR3 nucleotides read TGCAGCGTTTCCGACGGGGCGGGGTGGCCCCAGCATTTT. It encodes CSVSDGAGWPQHF.

By frequency in the sample, this clone is medium-sized. The chain joins TRBV19 to TRBJ2-7; tentatively, D is TRBD2 (5 bases). With 0 bases removed from V and 6 bases from J, the gap between germline ends came to 12 bases. The CDR3 is 14 amino acids. CDR1 is LNHDA, CDR2 SQIVND, per germline (reference sequence). The CDR3 sequence is CASSIEQEGGEQYF. The CDR3 DNA follows: TGTGCCAGTAGTATAGAACAAGAGGGTGGCGAGCAGTACTTC.

The rearrangement joins TRBV6-5 to TRBJ1-2; unclear D gene. The CDR3 length is 13 residues. Deletions cut 4 bases from V and 8 bases from J, with 14 bases between. CDR1 MNHEY and CDR2 SVGAGI come from the germline V gene. The CDR3 DNA follows: TGTGCCAGCAGTTTGAGGGCAGGAGACGGCTACACCTTC. Protein product: CASSLRAGDGYTF.

The V and J genes are TRBV29-1 and TRBJ1-2, with 9 nucleotides matching TRBD1. Germline V CDR1 and CDR2: SQVTM, ANQGSEA. With V trimmed by 7 bases and J by 8 bases, 11 bases remained unmatched. The length of the CDR3 is 13 residues. The DNA of the CDR3 is TGCAGCGCCCTCCTACAGGGGGCGCAGGGCTACACCTTC. It codes for CSALLQGAQGYTF.

The chain joins TRBV11-1 to TRBJ2-3; D is unclear. Looked up from germline, CDR1 is SGHAT and CDR2 is FQDESV (reference sequence). CDR3 size: 15 residues. The V end was cut by 1 base, the J end by 1 base, with 9 bases between. CDR3 DNA: TGTGCCAGCAGCTTAGATGTAGACGGCACAGATACGCAGTATTTT. As protein: CASSLDVDGTDTQYF. The complete variable domain, with remaining parts taken from reference TRBV11-1 and TRBJ2-3, reads EAEVAQSPRYKITEKSQAVAFWCDPISGHATLYWYRQILGQGPELLVQFQDESVVDDSQLPKDRFSAERLKGVDSTLKIQPAELGDSAMYLCASSLDVDGTDTQYFGPGTRLTVL.

The J gene is TRBJ1-2, the V gene TRBV6-5; 8 nucleotides line up with TRBD1. Germline V lookup: CDR1 MNHEY, CDR2 SVGAGI. V trimming: 6 bases; J trimming: 8 bases; junction bases outside the gene matches: 5. This CDR3 comprises 12 residues. As DNA, the CDR3 is TGTGCCAGCAGCCTCAGGGGGCCGGGCTACACCTTC. Its protein product is CASSLRGPGYTF.

The chain is built from TRBV30 and TRBJ1-6; TRBD1 agrees at 9 bases. The germline CDR1 and CDR2 sequences are GTSNPN and SVGIG (reference sequence). The CDR3 contains 15 residues. The J segment lost 7 bases and the V segment lost 1 base, leaving 5 bases of the junction unmatched. The CDR3 reads CAWSGDRAENSPLHF. The CDR3 DNA is TGTGCCTGGAGTGGGGACAGGGCCGAAAATTCACCCCTCCACTTT.

This clone was counted once. The chain carries TRBV18 and TRBJ2-1; 11 positions match TRBD1. J was trimmed by 6 bases and V by 0 bases; bases with no gene match: 4. CDR1 KGHSH and CDR2 LQKENI come from the germline V gene. The CDR3 totals 16 residues. This CDR3 reads CASSPPGQGVLNEQFF. CDR3 nucleotides: TGTGCCAGCTCACCACCGGGACAGGGGGTCCTCAATGAGCAGTTCTTC.

This rearrangement joins TRBV5-1 to TRBJ1-5, with D tentatively TRBD1 (6 bases). Looked up from germline, CDR1 is SGHRS and CDR2 is YFSETQ. CDR3 length: 15 residues. V was shortened by 0 bases and J by 6 bases, with 13 bases between the two germline ends. As DNA, the CDR3 is TGCGCCAGCAGCTTGGAAGGACAGAAGGGTCAGCCCCAGCATTTT. Translated: CASSLEGQKGQPQHF.

V gene TRBV5-1 combines with J gene TRBJ1-1, with 10 bases lining up with TRBD1. The CDR3 contains 15 residues. Per germline, CDR1 SGHRS and CDR2 YFSETQ. Trimming at V came to 4 bases and at J to 5 bases, leaving 8 bases not matched to a gene. DNA for the CDR3: TGCGCCAGCAGCGGACGGGACAGGGGTGAGACTGAAGCTTTCTTT. It codes for CASSGRDRGETEAFF.

CDR3 bases: TGTGCCAGCAGCTCCGACGGCACAGATACGCAGTATTTT. It yields the protein CASSSDGTDTQYF. This chain links TRBV7-9 with TRBJ2-3; D remains ambiguous. Germline CDR1 reads SEHNR; CDR2 reads FQNEAQ (reference sequence). The V end lost 4 bases, the J end lost 1 base, and 6 bases lay between the germline ends. The CDR3 has 13 amino acids.

The DNA for the CDR3 is TGCGCCAGCAGCTGGGGGACGGGATACCAAGAGACCCAGTACTTC. This encodes CASSWGTGYQETQYF. This chain joins TRBV5-1 and TRBJ2-5; D possibly matches TRBD1 or TRBD2 (5 bases each). Germline assignment: CDR1 SGHRS and CDR2 YFSETQ. The V end was cut by 3 bases, the J end by 0 bases, with 12 bases between. CDR3 length equals 15 residues.

V and J are TRBV18 and TRBJ2-7; D not certain. This CDR3 is 13 amino acids long. Trimming left V 3 bases short and J 7 bases short, with 13 bases between. Germline V gene lookup returns CDR1 KGHSH and CDR2 LQKENI. The CDR3 region is CASSPHTQGEQYF. In DNA, the CDR3 is TGTGCCAGCTCACCCCACACCCAAGGGGAGCAGTACTTC.

The V call is TRBV6-1, the J call TRBJ2-2; 8 nucleotides match TRBD1. CDR1 is MNHNS and CDR2 is SASEGT in the germline V gene. The CDR3 has 15 amino acids. J was trimmed by 4 bases and V by 5 bases; bases with no gene match: 6. CDR3 sequence (DNA): TGTGCCAGCAGTCGAGGAACAGGGGGCACCGGGGAGCTGTTTTTT. Protein sequence: CASSRGTGGTGELFF.